Below, 16 T cell receptor beta chains from the same sample are listed, as sequenced in a study of cytomegalovirus exposure and HLA in healthy donors. This PCR relied on a set of 60 Vbeta primers and 13 Jbeta primers. Sequenced by immunoSEQ multiplex PCR; TCRdb stores in-frame clones only, minus some. This sample contains 68,000 or so clones. Sequencing used PBMCs. These receptors came from a boy between 10 and 17 years old in good health and CMV-seronegative.

The genes are TRBV5-1 and TRBJ1-2; 7 bases align to TRBD1. Germline V gene lookup returns CDR1 SGHRS and CDR2 YFSETQ. The CDR3 is 14 amino acids. V lost 5 bases to trimming and J lost 4 bases; unmatched junction nucleotides: 8. CDR3 region: CASRERTGGYGYTF. The CDR3, as DNA: TGCGCCAGCAGGGAACGGACAGGAGGCTATGGCTACACCTTC.

CDR3 sequence: CASSFTGGAYEQYF. As DNA, the CDR3 is TGCGCCAGCAGCTTCACAGGGGGCGCCTACGAGCAGTACTTC. This chain joins TRBV5-1 and TRBJ2-7; 9 bases fit TRBD1. This CDR3 has 14 amino acids. Looked up from germline, CDR1 is SGHRS and CDR2 is YFSETQ. V shed 2 bases, J shed 2 bases, and the junction held 2 bases outside the gene matches.

The genes are TRBV7-2 and TRBJ2-5, with 9 bases aligning to TRBD2. This CDR3 spans 16 amino acids. Germline-derived CDR1 and CDR2 are SGHTA and FQGNSA. V was pared by 5 bases and J by 4 bases, with 11 bases of the junction left unmatched. CDR3 loop: CASSLDGGGAGETQYF. Written as DNA, the CDR3 is TGTGCCAGCAGCCTGGACGGCGGGGGGGCAGGAGAGACCCAGTACTTC.

V gene TRBV14 combines with J gene TRBJ2-3; tentatively, D is TRBD2 (7 bases). The CDR3 runs 18 residues. CDR1 SGHDN and CDR2 FVKESK come from the germline V gene. Trimming took off 0 bases at V and 6 bases at J, with 22 bases between the two ends. This CDR3 is CASSQDRGGAKLLDTQYF. The CDR3 DNA sequence: TGTGCCAGCAGCCAAGATCGAGGGGGGGCGAAACTGTTGGATACGCAGTATTTT. The full variable domain, rest sourced from reference TRBV14 and TRBJ2-3, is EAGVTQFPSHSVIEKGQTVTLRCDPISGHDNLYWYRRVMGKEIKFLLHFVKESKQDESGMPNNRFLAERTGGTYSTLKVQPAELEDSGVYFCASSQDRGGAKLLDTQYFGPGTRLTVL.

Details on this clone: At one end the junction does not follow the germline gene, possibly because of a read error. Here the CDR3 reads CASSSPTGVRGRRF. The CDR3 coding sequence is TGTGCCAGCAGCTCCCCGACAGGGGTTAGGGGACGTCGCTTC. J is TRBJ2-7 and V is TRBV7-9; the match to TRBD1 covers 8 bases. In germline, CDR1 is SEHNR, CDR2 FQNEAQ (reference sequence). The CDR3 has 14 residues.

The V gene is TRBV6-5, the J gene TRBJ2-3; 7 bases map to TRBD1. Trimming cost V 2 bases and J 5 bases; bases outside gene matches: 4. Germline values: CDR1 MNHEY, CDR2 SVGAGI. The CDR3 spans 14 residues. CDR3 in amino acids: CASSYDRAGDTQYF. In nucleotides, the CDR3 is TGTGCCAGCAGTTACGACAGGGCAGGAGATACGCAGTATTTT.

The rearrangement links TRBV6-1 to TRBJ2-5; tentatively, D is TRBD2 (6 bases). The CDR3 sequence is 13 residues long. V lost 6 bases and J 7 bases, leaving 15 bases between the germline ends. CDR1 is MNHNS, CDR2 SASEGT, per germline. The CDR3 nucleotides read TGTGCCAGCAGAGGGGTGGAGGGTTGGACCCAGTACTTC. Its translation is CASRGVEGWTQYF.

This rearrangement joins TRBV11-2 to TRBJ1-3, with 8 bases lining up with TRBD1. Per the germline V gene, CDR1 is SGHAT and CDR2 is FQNNGV. V was clipped by 5 bases and J by 4 bases; unmatched bases: 7. This CDR3 has 15 amino acids. CDR3 in amino acids: CASSPRTGSGNTIYF. DNA for the CDR3: TGTGCCAGCAGCCCTCGGACAGGGTCAGGAAACACCATATATTTT. The full variable domain, with the rest looked up from reference TRBV11-2 and TRBJ1-3, is EAGVAQSPRYKIIEKRQSVAFWCNPISGHATLYWYQQILGQGPKLLIQFQNNGVVDDSQLPKDRFSAERLKGVDSTLKIQPAKLEDSAVYLCASSPRTGSGNTIYFGEGSWLTVV.

The J gene is TRBJ2-5, the V gene TRBV6-5, with 9 bases that match TRBD2. Per the germline V gene, CDR1 is MNHEY and CDR2 is SVGAGI. The V and J ends lost 6 bases and 5 bases, in that order; junction bases with no gene match: 10. CDR3 length: 15 amino acids. As DNA, the CDR3 is TGTGCCAGCAGCCCTAGCGGGGACGCAGGGGAGACCCAGTACTTC. Its translation: CASSPSGDAGETQYF.

The chain has TRBV7-3 and TRBJ2-1; 9 bases align to TRBD2. The CDR3 runs 16 residues. The V gene's germline CDR1 is SGHTA and CDR2 FQGTGA. V shed 5 bases, J shed 0 bases, and the junction held 5 bases outside the gene matches. As DNA, the CDR3 is TGTGCCAGCAGCGCCATTAGCGGGAGCTCCTACAATGAGCAGTTCTTC. Its protein is CASSAISGSSYNEQFF.

The CDR3 is CASRGRESAGQPQHF. The CDR3 DNA reads as TGTGCCAGCCGAGGAAGGGAGTCCGCGGGTCAGCCCCAGCATTTT. The V call is TRBV2, the J call TRBJ1-5, with D hard to call. Trimming removed 8 bases from V and 6 bases from J, with 20 bases in between. The CDR3 length is 15 residues. Germline V gives CDR1 SNHLY, CDR2 FYNNEI.

This chain connects TRBV27 to TRBJ1-2; 9 nucleotides align to TRBD1. V lost 0 bases, J lost 3 bases, and 5 bases stayed unmatched. In germline, CDR1 is MNHEY, CDR2 SMNVEV (reference sequence). This CDR3 contains 16 residues. CDR3 bases: TGTGCCAGCAGTTTATCTATGGGACAGGGTGACTATGGCTACACCTTC. It translates to CASSLSMGQGDYGYTF.

The rearrangement joins TRBV19 to TRBJ2-7, with a tentative D call TRBD2 (6 bases). This CDR3 comprises 15 residues. Trimming pared 5 bases from V and 3 bases from J, leaving 17 bases between. The germline gives CDR1 LNHDA, CDR2 SQIVND (reference sequence). The CDR3 here is CASSFDGTLRYEQYF. The CDR3 nucleotides are TGTGCCAGTAGTTTCGACGGGACTCTGCGCTACGAGCAGTACTTC.

V gene TRBV19 combines with J gene TRBJ1-2, with TRBD1 matching 11 bases. Germline V CDR1 and CDR2: LNHDA, SQIVND (reference sequence). J was trimmed by 8 bases and V by 9 bases; bases with no gene match: 14. CDR3 length equals 15 residues. CDR3 coding DNA: TGTGCCAGCTATAACCCCGGGACAGGGGGATTAGGCTACACCTTC. Protein sequence: CASYNPGTGGLGYTF.

Here the CDR3 DNA reads TGCGCCAGCGGGAGCGGCACCGGGGAGCTGTTTTTT. Translating gives CASGSGTGELFF. The chain has TRBV4-3 and TRBJ2-2; tentative D call: TRBD2 (5 bases). The ends were cut back, 8 bases at V and 4 bases at J, with 8 bases in the middle. CDR1 LGHNA and CDR2 YSLEER come from the germline V gene. This CDR3 has 12 residues.

Here the CDR3 DNA reads TGTGCCAGCAGCTTAACAGCACCAGGGACAGCGGCTTTCTTT. Translating it yields CASSLTAPGTAAFF. The chain carries TRBV7-2 and TRBJ1-1; TRBD1 matches 7 bases. The length of the CDR3 is 14 residues. Germline V gives CDR1 SGHTA, CDR2 FQGNSA. Trimming at V came to 2 bases and at J to 11 bases, leaving 11 bases not matched to a gene.